These 26 T cell receptor beta chains share one sample of origin, sequenced in a study of cytomegalovirus exposure and HLA in healthy donors. It was with 60 Vbeta and 13 Jbeta primers that the PCR ran. Repertoires were generated with immunoSEQ multiplex PCR, while TCRdb's copy carries only in-frame clones and drops some. The listing records around 140,000 clones. Sequencing input: PBMCs. The receptor source for this set is a male donor in good health and CMV-seronegative.

The chain recombines TRBV6-1 with TRBJ1-5; TRBD1 might be the D (5 bases). This CDR3 spans 16 amino acids. Trimming took 1 base from V and 3 from J, leaving 13 bases between them. The germline V gene has CDR1 MNHNS and CDR2 SASEGT. CDR3 coding DNA: TGTGCCAGCAGTGAAGGGGTAGGGACTTTCAATCAGCCCCAGCATTTT. Translation gives CASSEGVGTFNQPQHF.

This chain links TRBV5-6 with TRBJ1-2; D is unresolved. Trimming pared 4 bases from V and 0 bases from J, leaving 13 bases between. Germline-derived CDR1 and CDR2 are SGHDT and YYEEEE. CDR3 size: 15 residues. The CDR3 region is CASSPEVSANYGYTF. CDR3 coding DNA: TGTGCCAGCAGCCCGGAGGTATCAGCTAACTATGGCTACACCTTC.

The chain recombines TRBV18 with TRBJ1-4; no definite D call. The CDR3 totals 11 residues. Trimming shortened V by 6 bases and J by 8 bases, and 7 bases separated the two germline ends. CDR1 is KGHSH and CDR2 is LQKENI in the germline V gene. In DNA form, the CDR3 reads TGTGCCAGCTCCCGAGGCGAAAAACTGTTTTTT. Translated: CASSRGEKLFF.

This rearrangement joins TRBV11-2 to TRBJ1-2; D is unresolved. The CDR3 runs 13 residues. Germline loops: CDR1 SGHAT, CDR2 FQNNGV. V lost 5 bases and J 8 bases, leaving 15 bases between the germline ends. The CDR3 loop reads CASSPQAFWGYTF. In DNA form, the CDR3 reads TGTGCCAGCAGCCCCCAAGCCTTCTGGGGCTACACCTTC.

The rearrangement joins TRBV5-1 to TRBJ2-1; TRBD2 agrees at 8 bases. CDR1 is SGHRS, CDR2 YFSETQ, per germline. Trimming at V came to 4 bases and at J to 4 bases, leaving 10 bases not matched to a gene. The CDR3 extends over 16 amino acids. CDR3: CASSPKRSGGYNEQFF. CDR3 nucleotides: TGCGCCAGCAGCCCCAAGCGGAGCGGGGGTTACAATGAGCAGTTCTTC.

The rearrangement uses TRBV5-1 and TRBJ2-7, with 13 bases that match TRBD2. The germline V gene has CDR1 SGHRS and CDR2 YFSETQ. V dropped 4 bases and J dropped 7; count of bases not matched to a gene: 8. This CDR3 is 15 amino acids long. The CDR3 DNA reads TGCGCCAGCAGCGTTTCCACTAGCGGGAGGGTTGAGCAGTACTTC. It encodes CASSVSTSGRVEQYF.

V is TRBV30 and J is TRBJ1-6, with D possibly being TRBD1 (6 bases). CDR1 and CDR2 from the germline V gene are GTSNPN and SVGIG (reference sequence). There are 17 residues in the CDR3. The germline V and J ends were trimmed by 2 bases and 0 bases, with 14 bases remaining between them. The CDR3 sequence: CAWSSGAVSSYNSPLHF. The CDR3 region has the DNA TGTGCCTGGAGTTCAGGGGCTGTGAGCTCCTATAATTCACCCCTCCACTTT. Full variable domain (missing parts from reference TRBV30 and TRBJ1-6): SQTIHQWPATLVQPVGSPLSLECTVEGTSNPNLYWYRQAAGRGLQLLFYSVGIGQISSEVPQNLSASRPQDRQFILSSKKLLLSDSGFYLCAWSSGAVSSYNSPLHFGNGTRLTVT.

The chain recombines TRBV4-2 with TRBJ2-1; 9 bases fit TRBD2. The CDR3 is 15 residues long. The germline CDR1 and CDR2 sequences are LGHNA and YNFKEQ. V shed 5 bases and J 7 bases; nucleotides not matched to a gene: 9. CDR3 region: CASSWEASGKNEQFF. CDR3 DNA sequence: TGTGCCAGCAGCTGGGAGGCTAGCGGGAAAAATGAGCAGTTCTTC.

CDR3 nucleotide sequence: TGCGCCAGCAGGGAAGGAGACTCGGCAGCATACACTGAAGCTTTCTTT. Protein product: CASREGDSAAYTEAFF. The gene calls are TRBV5-1 and TRBJ1-1; D is unresolved. Germline assignment: CDR1 SGHRS and CDR2 YFSETQ. V lost 5 bases, J lost 3 bases, and 20 bases lay in between. This CDR3 region has 16 residues.

This chain links TRBV30 with TRBJ1-1, with TRBD1 matching 8 bases. The CDR3 has 13 amino acids. J lost 5 bases, V lost 5 bases, and 7 bases had no gene match. Germline V gene data show CDR1 as GTSNPN and CDR2 as SVGIG (reference sequence). The CDR3 protein is CAWGQGAETEAFF. CDR3 nucleotide sequence: TGTGCCTGGGGTCAGGGGGCCGAGACTGAAGCTTTCTTT.

The V call is TRBV11-2, the J call TRBJ1-1; 7 bases fit TRBD1. The germline gives CDR1 SGHAT, CDR2 FQNNGV. The CDR3 extends over 14 amino acids. V trimming: 2 bases; J trimming: 3 bases; junction bases outside the gene matches: 3. The CDR3 sequence: CASSLFRGDTEAFF. DNA of the CDR3: TGTGCCAGCAGCTTATTCAGGGGGGACACTGAAGCTTTCTTT.

The rearrangement joins TRBV10-3 to TRBJ2-1, with TRBD2 matching 8 bases. CDR3 length equals 15 residues. The germline V gene encodes CDR1 ENHRY and CDR2 SYGVKD. V was clipped by 5 bases and J by 3 bases; unmatched bases: 6. The CDR3 sequence is CAISPSGSDYNEQFF. DNA for the CDR3: TGTGCCATCAGTCCTAGCGGGTCGGACTACAATGAGCAGTTCTTC.

This chain joins TRBV29-1 and TRBJ1-1; D gene uncertain. Germline CDR1 reads SQVTM; CDR2 reads ANQGSEA. V lost 2 bases and J 0 bases, leaving 4 bases between the germline ends. The CDR3 has 12 residues. The CDR3, as DNA: TGCAGCGTTGAACAGTTGAACACTGAAGCTTTCTTT. Protein product: CSVEQLNTEAFF.

The CDR3 is CAWLPGVGGSPLHF. CDR3 nucleotides: TGTGCCTGGCTTCCAGGGGTAGGGGGTTCACCCCTCCACTTT. V is TRBV30 and J is TRBJ1-6; maybe TRBD1 (6 bases). The CDR3 consists of 14 residues. Per the germline V gene, CDR1 is GTSNPN and CDR2 is SVGIG (reference sequence). Trimming removed 5 bases from V and 9 bases from J, with 17 bases in between.

The chain recombines TRBV30 with TRBJ2-2; D remains ambiguous. Trimming removed 5 bases from V and 1 base from J, with 5 bases in between. From germline, CDR1 is GTSNPN and CDR2 SVGIG (reference sequence). The length of the CDR3 is 12 residues. DNA for the CDR3: TGTGCCTGGTCAGGGAACACCGGGGAGCTGTTTTTT. Protein: CAWSGNTGELFF.

V gene TRBV27 combines with J gene TRBJ2-7; the match to TRBD2 covers 8 bases. V shed 9 bases and J 2 bases; nucleotides not matched to a gene: 3. The CDR3 is made up of 12 amino acids. Germline lookup yields CDR1 MNHEY and CDR2 SMNVEV (reference sequence). CDR3 in amino acids: CASAGGTYEQYF. The DNA of the CDR3 is TGTGCCAGTGCGGGGGGAACCTACGAGCAGTACTTC.

This chain links TRBV6-1 with TRBJ1-6; D not certain. Germline CDR1 reads MNHNS; CDR2 reads SASEGT. This CDR3 is 17 amino acids long. The V end was cut by 4 bases, the J end by 0 bases, with 13 bases between. This chain's CDR3 is CASSGPIQSSYNSPLHF. CDR3 nucleotides: TGTGCCAGCAGTGGGCCTATACAGAGCTCCTATAATTCACCCCTCCACTTT.

This rearrangement joins TRBV20-1 to TRBJ2-3; no clear D. The germline V gene encodes CDR1 DFQATT and CDR2 SNEGSKA (reference sequence). V lost 5 bases to trimming and J lost 3 bases, with 6 bases between them. This CDR3 is 11 amino acids long. The CDR3 region is CSAVLTDTQYF. The CDR3 DNA is TGCAGTGCTGTCCTTACAGATACGCAGTATTTT.

The V call is TRBV2, the J call TRBJ1-2; possible D gene TRBD1, 6 bases. Germline-derived CDR1 and CDR2 are SNHLY and FYNNEI. V dropped 4 bases and J dropped 7 bases, with 16 bases sitting between them. CDR3 length equals 14 residues. The CDR3 DNA follows: TGTGCCAGCAGTGTACAGGGTCGGAATGCTGGCTACACCTTC. Translated, it gives CASSVQGRNAGYTF.

The J gene is TRBJ1-3, the V gene TRBV6-6; D perhaps matches TRBD1 (5 bases). V was pared by 5 bases and J by 1 base, with 12 bases between. CDR3 length: 15 amino acids. Germline values: CDR1 MNHNY, CDR2 SVGAGI (reference sequence). CDR3 in DNA: TGTGCCAGCAGTCGGGGGTCCCCGTCTGGAAACACCATATATTTT. Encoded protein: CASSRGSPSGNTIYF.

The J gene is TRBJ1-1, the V gene TRBV6-5; maybe TRBD1 (5 bases). The CDR3 is 14 residues long. Germline CDR1 reads MNHEY; CDR2 reads SVGAGI. V was pared by 4 bases and J by 1 base, with 10 bases between. Written as DNA, the CDR3 is TGTGCCAGCAGTTCGTACGACAGGAACACTGAAGCTTTCTTT. Translated, it gives CASSSYDRNTEAFF.

The chain couples TRBV10-2 to TRBJ2-7; no clear D. The germline V and J ends were trimmed by 6 bases and 1 base, with 13 bases remaining between them. The CDR3 has 14 amino acids. The germline V gene encodes CDR1 WSHSY and CDR2 SAAADI. This CDR3 reads CASRESRGSYEQYF. CDR3 bases: TGCGCCAGCAGGGAGAGTAGAGGATCCTACGAGCAGTACTTC.

The V gene is TRBV7-9, the J gene TRBJ1-1; no clear D. This CDR3 spans 14 amino acids. CDR1 and CDR2 from the germline V gene are SEHNR and FQNEAQ (reference sequence). V lost 1 base to trimming and J lost 0 bases, with 6 bases between them. The CDR3 reads CASSLGAMNTEAFF. In nucleotides, the CDR3 is TGTGCCAGCAGCTTAGGGGCAATGAACACTGAAGCTTTCTTT.

The rearrangement links TRBV2 to TRBJ1-1; tentative D call: TRBD1 (5 bases). The ends were cut back, 6 bases at V and 5 bases at J, with 10 bases in the middle. CDR1 is SNHLY and CDR2 is FYNNEI in the germline V gene. The CDR3 consists of 12 residues. CDR3 nucleotide sequence: TGTGCCAGCAGCGACAGTATAACTGAAGCTTTCTTT. This codes for CASSDSITEAFF. Drawing the rest from reference TRBV2 and TRBJ1-1, the complete variable domain is EPEVTQTPSHQVTQMGQEVILRCVPISNHLYFYWYRQILGQKVEFLVSFYNNEISEKSEIFDDQFSVERPDGSNFTLKIRSTKLEDSAMYFCASSDSITEAFFGQGTRLTVV.

The rearrangement uses TRBV9 and TRBJ2-5; perhaps TRBD2 as D (6 bases). V shed 0 bases and J shed 2 bases, with 14 bases lying between them. Germline CDR1 SGDLS, CDR2 YYNGEE. The CDR3 contains 16 residues. CDR3 loop: CASSVGVGLTQETQYF. DNA of the CDR3: TGTGCCAGCAGCGTAGGGGTTGGACTAACTCAAGAGACCCAGTACTTC.

The chain uses TRBV6-1 and TRBJ2-7, with D unclear. Trimming took 10 bases from V and 0 from J, leaving 13 bases between them. The length of the CDR3 is 13 residues. Germline assignment: CDR1 MNHNS and CDR2 SASEGT. CDR3 sequence: CATSTVNSYEQYF. The DNA for the CDR3 is TGTGCCACCTCTACTGTGAACTCCTACGAGCAGTACTTC.